These 14 T cell receptor beta chains originate from one sample sequenced in a study of multiple sclerosis patients with progressive multifocal leukoencephalopathy. Sequenced by immunoSEQ multiplex PCR; TCRdb stores in-frame clones only, minus some. In the table there are more than 30,000 clones, 87% of which are singletons. This sample's time point: time of PML onset. The material was PBMCs, obtained from a patient treated with natalizumab. All receptors come from a middle-aged woman with progressive multifocal leukoencephalopathy.

The chain combines TRBV27 with TRBJ1-1; D call uncertain. The CDR3 loop spans 13 amino acids. The V end was cut by 4 bases, the J end by 6 bases, with 12 bases between. Germline CDR1 and CDR2: MNHEY and SMNVEV (reference sequence). The CDR3 nucleotides read TGTGCCAGCAGTTATGGAGGGTACTCTGAAGCTTTCTTT. The encoded protein is CASSYGGYSEAFF.

The chain employs TRBV19 and TRBJ2-2; 8 bases align to TRBD1. Looked up from germline, CDR1 is LNHDA and CDR2 is SQIVND (reference sequence). With V trimmed by 6 bases and J by 2 bases, 8 bases remained unmatched. The CDR3 consists of 16 residues. In nucleotides, the CDR3 is TGTGCCAGTAGGTTATCCCAGGGGGCAAACACCGGGGAGCTGTTTTTT. Translating it yields CASRLSQGANTGELFF.

This sequence joins TRBV5-1 and TRBJ2-7; 8 bases agree with TRBD2. CDR3 size: 15 residues. Germline V lookup: CDR1 SGHRS, CDR2 YFSETQ. The junction had 7 bases not matched to a gene; V was cut back by 4 bases and J by 1 base. The DNA of the CDR3 is TGCGCCAGCAGCGCAACTAGCGGTCGGTCCTACGAGCAGTACTTC. Translated, it gives CASSATSGRSYEQYF.

This chain links TRBV5-4 with TRBJ2-1; weak D call: TRBD2 (5 bases). Germline loops: CDR1 SGHNT, CDR2 YYREEE (reference sequence). With 2 bases removed from V and 7 bases from J, the gap between germline ends came to 10 bases. The CDR3 covers 13 residues. The CDR3 reads CASSLVGGNEQFF. CDR3 DNA sequence: TGTGCCAGCAGCTTAGTTGGAGGAAATGAGCAGTTCTTC.

The gene calls are TRBV6-5 and TRBJ2-5; D remains ambiguous. CDR3 length equals 12 residues. V dropped 5 bases and J dropped 5 bases, with 9 bases sitting between them. Per germline, CDR1 MNHEY and CDR2 SVGAGI. The CDR3 protein is CASSALGETQYF. The CDR3 DNA is TGTGCCAGCAGTGCCCTCGGGGAGACCCAGTACTTC.

The chain uses TRBV10-2 and TRBJ1-3; D may be TRBD1 (5 bases). V was trimmed by 3 bases and J by 2 bases, leaving 8 bases between them. Germline V CDR1 and CDR2: WSHSY, SAAADI. The CDR3 length is 14 residues. The DNA for the CDR3 is TGCGCCAGCAGTGAATCAGGGACTGGAAACACCATATATTTT. Encoded protein: CASSESGTGNTIYF.

This clone occurred once. The chain is built from TRBV30 and TRBJ2-7; 10 bases match TRBD1. The V and J ends lost 5 bases and 3 bases, in that order; junction bases with no gene match: 4. Germline V CDR1 and CDR2: GTSNPN, SVGIG (reference sequence). The length of the CDR3 is 13 residues. The CDR3 DNA sequence: TGTGCCTGGGGGACAGGGGAGGTCTACGAGCAGTACTTC. It yields the protein CAWGTGEVYEQYF.

This clone was seen a single time. The V call is TRBV5-1, the J call TRBJ2-1; 12 positions agree with TRBD2. With 1 base clipped from V and 9 bases from J, the junction kept 5 bases outside the gene matches. Germline values: CDR1 SGHRS, CDR2 YFSETQ. This CDR3 is 15 amino acids long. In DNA form, the CDR3 reads TGCGCCAGCAGCTTGACGGCTAGCGGGAGGGGTGAGCAGTTCTTC. Its protein is CASSLTASGRGEQFF.

In this sample, this clone turned up a few times. The V gene is TRBV19, the J gene TRBJ1-4; D is perhaps TRBD1 (6 bases). From germline, CDR1 is LNHDA and CDR2 SQIVND (reference sequence). V was trimmed by 8 bases and J by 0 bases, leaving 16 bases between them. CDR3 length equals 16 residues. CDR3 nucleotides: TGTGCCAGTCGGGCCGGACAGATTGCAACTAATGAAAAACTGTTTTTT. As protein: CASRAGQIATNEKLFF.

The chain carries TRBV7-9 and TRBJ2-7, with TRBD2 as a possible D gene (6 bases). The germline gives CDR1 SEHNR, CDR2 FQNEAQ (reference sequence). This CDR3 is 15 amino acids long. V lost 3 bases to trimming and J lost 7 bases, with 19 bases between them. The CDR3 loop is CASSLLGLNLDEQYF. CDR3 DNA sequence: TGTGCCAGCAGCTTGTTGGGACTGAACCTTGATGAGCAGTACTTC. Variable domain in full (rest from reference TRBV7-9 and TRBJ2-7): DTGVSQNPRHKITKRGQNVTFRCDPISEHNRLYWYRQTLGQGPEFLTYFQNEAQLEKSRLLSDRFSAERPKGSFSTLEIQRTEQGDSAMYLCASSLLGLNLDEQYFGPGTRLTVT.

This sequence joins TRBV9 and TRBJ2-2, with D unresolved. V shed 3 bases and J shed 8 bases, with 8 bases lying between them. Germline loops: CDR1 SGDLS, CDR2 YYNGEE. The CDR3 consists of 12 residues. The CDR3 region has the DNA TGTGCCAGCAGCGATTGGGGAGGGGAGCTGTTTTTT. It encodes CASSDWGGELFF.

This clone occurred once. This chain joins TRBV2 and TRBJ2-5, with 15 bases that match TRBD2. V trimming: 7 bases; J trimming: 5 bases; junction bases outside the gene matches: 14. Germline V gives CDR1 SNHLY, CDR2 FYNNEI. The CDR3 runs 18 residues. CDR3 nucleotide sequence: TGTGCCAGCACCCGAAGGACTAGCGGGGGGGAACAGTTGGAGACCCAGTACTTC. Translated, it gives CASTRRTSGGEQLETQYF.

The gene calls are TRBV18 and TRBJ1-1, with 9 bases fitting TRBD1. V trimming: 3 bases; J trimming: 6 bases; junction bases outside the gene matches: 5. Germline loops: CDR1 KGHSH, CDR2 LQKENI. CDR3 length equals 14 residues. In DNA, the CDR3 is TGTGCCAGCTCACCCCGGGACAGGGTGGCTGAAGCTTTCTTT. This sequence encodes CASSPRDRVAEAFF.

The chain is built from TRBV4-3 and TRBJ2-1; 8 positions agree with TRBD2. The J segment lost 10 bases and the V segment lost 0 bases, leaving 5 bases of the junction unmatched. This CDR3 is built from 14 residues. Looked up from germline, CDR1 is LGHNA and CDR2 is YSLEER. As DNA, the CDR3 is TGCGCCAGCAGCCAAGATGGCGGGGGGATGGAGCAGTTCTTC. This gives the protein CASSQDGGGMEQFF.